One and the same sample provided the 8 T cell receptor beta chains below, sequenced in a study of blood T cell repertoires in COVID-19. Repertoires were generated with immunoSEQ multiplex PCR, while TCRdb's copy carries only in-frame clones and drops some. The sample has 95,000 to 150,000 clones; 83% are singletons. The sequencing sample was made of peripheral blood. Every receptor here comes from a man older than 75 with active or convalescent COVID-19.

This clone was detected ten times or more. The V call is TRBV10-1, the J call TRBJ1-2; possibly TRBD1 for D (5 bases). The CDR3 runs to 11 residues. Germline V lookup: CDR1 WNHNN, CDR2 SYGVQD (reference sequence). CDR3: CPGGVNYGYTF. CDR3 bases: TGCCCGGGGGGTGTTAACTATGGCTACACCTTC.

The CDR3 DNA is TGCGCCAGCAGCTTGGTTGGGACAGGGGAGGAAAAACTGTTTTTT. Its protein is CASSLVGTGEEKLFF. This chain links TRBV5-1 with TRBJ1-4; 10 bases line up with TRBD1. This CDR3 is 15 amino acids long. The germline V gene encodes CDR1 SGHRS and CDR2 YFSETQ. With 0 bases clipped from V and 8 bases from J, the junction kept 4 bases outside the gene matches.

This chain connects TRBV7-2 to TRBJ1-1; D remains ambiguous. Per the germline V gene, CDR1 is SGHTA and CDR2 is FQGNSA. Trimming shortened V by 2 bases and J by 8 bases, and 12 bases separated the two germline ends. The length of the CDR3 is 13 residues. In DNA form, the CDR3 reads TGTGCCAGCAGCTTATTGGTAGCGGGCGAAGCTTTCTTT. The encoded protein is CASSLLVAGEAFF.

This chain joins TRBV3-1 (or the pseudogene TRBV3-2) and TRBJ2-1; 8 positions match TRBD2. The CDR3 consists of 15 residues. Trimming cost V 0 bases and J 4 bases; bases outside gene matches: 2. Germline CDR1 and CDR2: LGHDT and YNNKEL (reference sequence). The CDR3 DNA is TGTGCCAGCAGCCAAGACGGACTAGCTTACAATGAGCAGTTCTTC. It yields the protein CASSQDGLAYNEQFF.

The gene calls are TRBV5-1 and TRBJ1-1, with 10 bases aligning to TRBD1. V shed 4 bases and J 6 bases; nucleotides not matched to a gene: 6. This CDR3 has 14 amino acids. CDR1 SGHRS and CDR2 YFSETQ come from the germline V gene. CDR3 region: CASSRDRGTAEAFF. In DNA form, the CDR3 reads TGCGCCAGCAGCCGGGACAGGGGCACGGCTGAAGCTTTCTTT.

The rearrangement joins TRBV5-1 to TRBJ2-1; 8 bases agree with TRBD2. Trimming took 3 bases from V and 4 from J; bases not matched to a gene: 3. Germline V lookup: CDR1 SGHRS, CDR2 YFSETQ. The CDR3 is 14 residues long. The CDR3 nucleotides read TGCGCCAGCAGCTGGGGCGGGGGGTACAATGAGCAGTTCTTC. Its translation is CASSWGGGYNEQFF.

The V gene is TRBV28, the J gene TRBJ1-2; TRBD1 matches 7 bases. Per germline, CDR1 MDHEN and CDR2 SYDVKM. CDR3 size: 13 residues. V gave up 3 bases and J gave up 4 bases; unmatched junction bases: 2. CDR3 region: CASSFRDSYGYTF. CDR3 DNA sequence: TGTGCCAGCAGTTTCCGGGACAGCTATGGCTACACCTTC.

The chain uses TRBV5-6 and TRBJ2-1; D might be TRBD1 (5 bases). Trimming removed 1 base from V and 3 bases from J, with 11 bases in between. The germline CDR1 and CDR2 sequences are SGHDT and YYEEEE. The CDR3 covers 15 residues. CDR3 in amino acids: CASSLFAGIYNEQFF. CDR3 nucleotide sequence: TGTGCCAGCAGCTTGTTTGCAGGGATCTACAATGAGCAGTTCTTC.